This T cell receptor (beta chain) was obtained from a study of T cells in Graves' hyperthyroidism and ophthalmopathy. Amplification of TCR beta CDR3 regions used RNA as the template. First-round RT-PCR targeting the TCR CDR3 was performed with the HTBI primer set. A single record per CDR3 protein comes from TCRdb applying MiXCR to the multiplex PCR reads. Of 210,000 or so distinct CDR3 sequences in the sample, about a sixth were seen once. Study-wide results and caveats: A model of 13 V-J pairs discriminated ophthalmopathy from stable hyperthyroidism. Model predictions of ophthalmopathy came a median about six months before onset. Blood also contained most expanded thyroid clonotypes above 0.001.

In this sample, this clonotype turned up many times. The antigen is not known. The CDR3 totals 15 residues. The V gene lost 4 bases and the J gene lost 3 bases, with 16 bases spanning the gap. The germline gives CDR1 MNHEY, CDR2 SMNVEV (reference sequence). Thyroid ultrasound, orbital computed tomography, clinical symptoms, and serum thyroxine and TRAb underpinned diagnoses. The rearrangement joins TRBV27 to TRBJ2-7; D is uncertain. The source material was blood. The sequence was obtained from a man over 45 with Graves' hyperthyroidism. The CDR3 sequence: CASSSLGSRDYEQYF. CDR3 nucleotide sequence: TGTGCCAGCAGTTCCCTGGGAAGCCGTGACTACGAGCAGTACTTC.